The 22 T cell receptor beta chains below come from one sample, sequenced in a study of identifying expanded T cells in peripheral blood. Repertoires were generated with immunoSEQ multiplex PCR, while TCRdb's copy carries only in-frame clones and drops some. The table shows more than 45,000 clones, with about 80% occurring only once. The sample taken for sequencing was blood. Every receptor here comes from a person aged 18-70 years in good health.

The rearrangement joins TRBV2 to TRBJ2-1, with 11 positions matching TRBD1. The trim removed 6 bases at V and 9 bases at J, leaving 4 bases unmatched. The CDR3 contains 13 residues. The germline CDR1 and CDR2 sequences are SNHLY and FYNNEI. CDR3 coding DNA: TGTGCCAGCAGCGGACAGGGGGCAAGTGAGCAGTTCTTC. It specifies CASSGQGASEQFF.

The CDR3 protein is CASSQAGDRAYNSPLHF. The CDR3 nucleotides are TGCGCCAGCAGCCAAGCCGGGGACAGGGCTTATAATTCACCCCTCCACTTT. The J gene is TRBJ1-6, the V gene TRBV4-1; 9 nucleotides align to TRBD1. With 1 base clipped from V and 4 bases from J, the junction kept 5 bases outside the gene matches. This CDR3 has 17 amino acids. Germline CDR1 and CDR2: MGHRA and YSYEKL.

The chain carries TRBV10-2 and TRBJ1-5; D gene uncertain. Trimming shortened V by 4 bases and J by 11 bases, and 15 bases separated the two germline ends. There are 13 residues in the CDR3. The germline CDR1 and CDR2 sequences are WSHSY and SAAADI. This CDR3 is CASSGGDGIAQHF. As DNA, the CDR3 is TGCGCCAGCAGTGGCGGGGATGGGATAGCCCAGCATTTT.

This chain connects TRBV5-6 to TRBJ1-2; 12 nucleotides align to TRBD1. J lost 4 bases, V lost 6 bases, and 4 bases had no gene match. Germline CDR1 is SGHDT and CDR2 is YYEEEE. The CDR3 totals 14 residues. The CDR3 DNA reads as TGTGCCAGCACCGGGACAGGGGGCACCTATGGCTACACCTTC. Translation gives CASTGTGGTYGYTF. Based on the CDR3 plus reference TRBV5-6 and TRBJ1-2, the full variable domain is DAGVTQSPTHLIKTRGQQVTLRCSPKSGHDTVSWYQQALGQGPQFIFQYYEEEERQRGNFPDRFSGHQFPNYSSELNVNALLLGDSALYLCASTGTGGTYGYTFGSGTRLTVV.

The rearrangement uses TRBV18 and TRBJ2-7; 11 bases are a match to TRBD2. Germline V lookup: CDR1 KGHSH, CDR2 LQKENI. This CDR3 has 14 residues. Unmatched junction bases numbered 2, after V lost 1 base and J lost 6 bases. The CDR3 DNA follows: TGTGCCAGCTCACCACAGCTAGCGGGAGGCGAGCAGTACTTC. Its translation is CASSPQLAGGEQYF.

This chain joins TRBV6-6 and TRBJ2-1; 7 bases are a match to TRBD1. Germline V CDR1 and CDR2: MNHNY, SVGAGI (reference sequence). The CDR3 is 15 amino acids. After removal of 5 bases from V and 9 bases from J, the junction contained 13 bases not matched to a gene. CDR3 nucleotides: TGTGCCAGCAGTCCCGCACAGGGGACAAGGTTTGAGCAGTTCTTC. Translated: CASSPAQGTRFEQFF.

The chain joins TRBV7-4 to TRBJ2-7, with D perhaps TRBD1 (5 bases). CDR3 size: 12 residues. Germline-derived CDR1 and CDR2 are SGHVT and SQSDAQ. V dropped 5 bases and J dropped 1 base, with 6 bases sitting between them. The CDR3 coding sequence is TGTGCCAGCAGCCACAGGTCCTACGAGCAGTACTTC. Amino acids: CASSHRSYEQYF.

This clone showed up just a few times. The rearrangement joins TRBV9 to TRBJ2-5; the D gene is possibly TRBD2 (5 bases). The ends were cut back, 0 bases at V and 5 bases at J, with 8 bases in the middle. Per the germline V gene, CDR1 is SGDLS and CDR2 is YYNGEE. The CDR3 spans 13 residues. The CDR3 here is CASSVASLETQYF. In DNA, the CDR3 is TGTGCCAGCAGCGTAGCTAGCTTGGAGACCCAGTACTTC.

The chain employs TRBV5-5 and TRBJ1-2; 11 bases match TRBD1. The CDR3 runs 16 residues. V trimming: 3 bases; J trimming: 6 bases; junction bases outside the gene matches: 10. Germline V gene sequence: CDR1 SGHKS, CDR2 YYEKEE (reference sequence). The CDR3: CASSWSWDRGTDGYTF. The CDR3 bases are TGTGCCAGCAGCTGGTCCTGGGACAGGGGGACAGATGGCTACACCTTC.

This clone has just one count. The V gene is TRBV30, the J gene TRBJ2-3; 7 nucleotides align to TRBD1. Unmatched junction bases numbered 5, after V lost 4 bases and J lost 4 bases. Germline V gene sequence: CDR1 GTSNPN, CDR2 SVGIG (reference sequence). This CDR3 is 13 amino acids long. CDR3 sequence: CAWNRGISDTQYF. The CDR3 DNA sequence: TGTGCCTGGAACAGGGGAATCTCAGATACGCAGTATTTT.

The chain links TRBV6-6 to TRBJ1-3; D uncertain. Germline assignment: CDR1 MNHNY and CDR2 SVGAGI (reference sequence). This CDR3 contains 13 residues. The V gene lost 8 bases and the J gene lost 4 bases, with 12 bases spanning the gap. CDR3 DNA: TGTGCCAGCCTGGATGGATCCGGAAACACCATATATTTT. Amino acid sequence: CASLDGSGNTIYF.

The chain carries TRBV4-1 and TRBJ1-1, with D possibly being TRBD1 (6 bases). The CDR3 is made up of 17 amino acids. Per the germline V gene, CDR1 is MGHRA and CDR2 is YSYEKL. Trimming stripped 2 bases from V and 3 bases from J, with 19 bases between. The CDR3 DNA sequence: TGCGCCAGCAGCCAAATTATATCACAGGGCGGACACACTGAAGCTTTCTTT. Translating it yields CASSQIISQGGHTEAFF.

The chain is built from TRBV6-6 and TRBJ2-5; 8 bases map to TRBD1. Germline trimming cut 4 bases from V and 5 bases from J; bases unmatched to any gene: 12. The CDR3 contains 16 residues. Germline V gene sequence: CDR1 MNHNY, CDR2 SVGAGI (reference sequence). The CDR3 bases are TGTGCCAGCAGTTCCAAAACGACAGGGGCAACCGAGACCCAGTACTTC. It encodes CASSSKTTGATETQYF.

The chain joins TRBV5-4 to TRBJ2-5; a possible D gene is TRBD2 (6 bases). Germline CDR1 reads SGHNT; CDR2 reads YYREEE (reference sequence). The CDR3 runs 12 residues. Trimming pared 2 bases from V and 11 bases from J, leaving 13 bases between. The CDR3 DNA follows: TGTGCCAGCAGCTTTGTAGGGGAGGCTCAGTACTTC. It yields the protein CASSFVGEAQYF.

The chain employs TRBV7-9 and TRBJ2-1; a weak D match, TRBD1 (5 bases). The CDR3 totals 15 residues. V was pared by 5 bases and J by 8 bases, with 19 bases between. Germline V gene data show CDR1 as SEHNR and CDR2 as FQNEAQ (reference sequence). The CDR3 nucleotides are TGTGCCAGCAGCGGAACAGACGAAGGGGTCGATGAGCAGTTCTTC. It is translated as CASSGTDEGVDEQFF.

This clone was found once. This chain uses TRBV9 with TRBJ1-4; 10 nucleotides align to TRBD1. The CDR3 runs 17 residues. The germline gives CDR1 SGDLS, CDR2 YYNGEE. The J segment lost 3 bases and the V segment lost 3 bases, leaving 8 bases of the junction unmatched. CDR3 sequence (DNA): TGTGCCAGCAGCGCTCAGACAGGGGGCATAGCTAATGAAAAACTGTTTTTT. Translated, it gives CASSAQTGGIANEKLFF.

This chain joins TRBV7-9 and TRBJ1-1; D call uncertain. Germline CDR1 reads SEHNR; CDR2 reads FQNEAQ (reference sequence). The CDR3 loop spans 13 amino acids. The germline V and J ends were trimmed by 2 bases and 1 base, with 5 bases remaining between them. The chain's CDR3 is CASSLTGNTEAFF. The CDR3 bases are TGTGCCAGCAGCTTAACCGGGAACACTGAAGCTTTCTTT.

The chain is built from TRBV28 and TRBJ2-7, with 8 nucleotides matching TRBD2. V was clipped by 5 bases and J by 3 bases; unmatched bases: 12. Germline V gene data show CDR1 as MDHEN and CDR2 as SYDVKM. The CDR3 loop spans 16 amino acids. CDR3 in DNA: TGTGCCAGCAGTCGGGGGGGAAATCGACTTGACTACGAGCAGTACTTC. It encodes CASSRGGNRLDYEQYF.

This chain connects TRBV9 to TRBJ2-3, with TRBD2 matching over 9 bases. Unmatched junction bases numbered 7, after V lost 0 bases and J lost 5 bases. The CDR3 covers 16 residues. CDR1 and CDR2 from the germline V gene are SGDLS and YYNGEE. The CDR3 DNA reads TGTGCCAGCAGCGTAGTTGGCGGGAGGGCCCAAGATACGCAGTATTTT. It specifies CASSVVGGRAQDTQYF.

V usage is TRBV7-2 and J usage is TRBJ2-4; 11 positions agree with TRBD1. V lost 5 bases and J lost 7; bases outside the gene matches: 10. The CDR3 loop spans 16 amino acids. Germline V gene lookup returns CDR1 SGHTA and CDR2 FQGNSA. The CDR3 here is CASSPTGTGGENIQYF. DNA of the CDR3: TGTGCCAGCAGCCCCACCGGGACAGGGGGGGAGAACATTCAGTACTTC. Full variable domain (rest looked up from reference TRBV7-2 and TRBJ2-4): GAGVSQSPSNKVTEKGKDVELRCDPISGHTALYWYRQSLGQGLEFLIYFQGNSAPDKSGLPSDRFSAERTGGSVSTLTIQRTQQEDSAVYLCASSPTGTGGENIQYFGAGTRLSVL.

The chain joins TRBV6-1 to TRBJ2-3, with D maybe TRBD2 (6 bases). CDR1 is MNHNS and CDR2 is SASEGT in the germline V gene. The CDR3 loop spans 14 amino acids. Trimming removed 7 bases from V and 6 bases from J, with 17 bases in between. CDR3 sequence: CASNTARRGDTQYF. DNA for the CDR3: TGTGCCAGCAATACGGCACGTCGGGGGGATACGCAGTATTTT.

This clone has a handful of counts. Different DNA sequences within this sample yield the same CDR3. The CDR3 here is CASSQDYSYNEQFF. The CDR3 DNA follows: TGCGCCAGCAGCCAAGATTATTCCTACAATGAGCAGTTCTTC. V is TRBV4-3 and J is TRBJ2-1; D uncertain. The germline V gene has CDR1 LGHNA and CDR2 YSLEER. The germline V and J ends were trimmed by 0 bases and 1 base, with 4 bases remaining between them. CDR3 length: 14 residues.